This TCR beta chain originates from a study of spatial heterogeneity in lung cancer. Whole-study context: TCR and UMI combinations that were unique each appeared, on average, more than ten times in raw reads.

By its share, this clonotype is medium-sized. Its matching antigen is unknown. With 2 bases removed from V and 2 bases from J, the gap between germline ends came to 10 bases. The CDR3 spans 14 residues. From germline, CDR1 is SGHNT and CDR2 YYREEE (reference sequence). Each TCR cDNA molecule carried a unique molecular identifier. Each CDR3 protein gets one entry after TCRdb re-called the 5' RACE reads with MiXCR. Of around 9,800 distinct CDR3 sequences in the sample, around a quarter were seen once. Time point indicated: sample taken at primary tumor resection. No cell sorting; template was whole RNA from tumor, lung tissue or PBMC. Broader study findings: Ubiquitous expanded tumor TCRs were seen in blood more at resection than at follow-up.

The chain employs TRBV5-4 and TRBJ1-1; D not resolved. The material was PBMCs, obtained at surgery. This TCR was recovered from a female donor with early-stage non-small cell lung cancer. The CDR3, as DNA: TGTGCCAGCAGCTTCCCGTTGGCTAACACTGAAGCTTTCTTT. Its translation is CASSFPLANTEAFF.